Each of the 2 T cell receptor beta chains below was sequenced from the same sample in a study of cytomegalovirus exposure and HLA in healthy donors. Both 60 Vbeta primers and 13 Jbeta primers went into the PCR. Using immunoSEQ multiplex PCR, the repertoire was profiled, and TCRdb retains in-frame clones only, with some absent. The data contain about 130,000 clones, about 82% of them singletons. The sequencing input was PBMCs. These receptors were obtained from a man between 25 and 39 years old in good health and CMV-seronegative.

The chain recombines TRBV4-3 with TRBJ2-7, with TRBD2 identical over 8 bases. Germline V gene data show CDR1 as LGHNA and CDR2 as YSLEER. J gave up 3 bases and V 1 base, and 8 bases lay outside the gene matches. This CDR3 is 16 amino acids long. The CDR3 sequence is CASSQVYGGGYYEQYF. The CDR3, as DNA: TGCGCCAGCAGCCAAGTATACGGGGGGGGTTACTACGAGCAGTACTTC.

The chain couples TRBV11-1 to TRBJ1-5, with D possibly TRBD1 on 6 matching bases. This CDR3 has 13 residues. Deletions cut 5 bases from V and 3 bases from J, with 8 bases between. Germline V gene lookup returns CDR1 SGHAT and CDR2 FQDESV (reference sequence). For the CDR3, the DNA is TGTGCCAGCAGCCGGACAGTCAATCAGCCCCAGCATTTT. It codes for CASSRTVNQPQHF.